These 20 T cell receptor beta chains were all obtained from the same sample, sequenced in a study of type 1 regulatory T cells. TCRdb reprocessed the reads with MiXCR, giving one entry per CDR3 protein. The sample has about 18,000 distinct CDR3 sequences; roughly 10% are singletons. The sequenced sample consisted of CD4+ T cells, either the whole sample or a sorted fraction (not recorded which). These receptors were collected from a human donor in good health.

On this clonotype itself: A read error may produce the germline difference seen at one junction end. CDR3 protein: CASGLEQSSSGANVLTF. The CDR3, as DNA: TGCGCCAGCGGCTTGGAACAGTCGAGCTCTGGGGCCAACGTCCTGACTTTC. The chain carries TRBV5-1 and TRBJ2-6; D gene uncertain. The CDR3 is 17 amino acids. Per the germline V gene, CDR1 is SGHRS and CDR2 is YFSETQ.

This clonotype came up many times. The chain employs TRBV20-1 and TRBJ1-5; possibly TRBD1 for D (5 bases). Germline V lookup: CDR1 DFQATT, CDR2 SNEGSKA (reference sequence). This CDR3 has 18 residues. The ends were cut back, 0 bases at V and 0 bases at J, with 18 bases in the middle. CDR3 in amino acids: CSARDHIREGRSNQPQHF. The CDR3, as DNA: TGCAGTGCTAGAGATCATATCAGGGAAGGGCGTAGCAATCAGCCCCAGCATTTT.

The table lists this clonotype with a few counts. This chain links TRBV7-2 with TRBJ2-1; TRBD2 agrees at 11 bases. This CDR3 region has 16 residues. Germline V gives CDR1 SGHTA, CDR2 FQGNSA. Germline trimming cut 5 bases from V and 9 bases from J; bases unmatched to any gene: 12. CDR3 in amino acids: CASSTKIAGGPGEQFF. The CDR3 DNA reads TGTGCCAGCAGCACCAAAATAGCGGGAGGGCCAGGTGAGCAGTTCTTC.

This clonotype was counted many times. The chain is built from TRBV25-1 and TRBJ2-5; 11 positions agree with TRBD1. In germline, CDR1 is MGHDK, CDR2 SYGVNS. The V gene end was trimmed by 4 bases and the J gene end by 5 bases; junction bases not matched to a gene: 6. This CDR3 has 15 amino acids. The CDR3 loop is CASSAYGQGAETQYF. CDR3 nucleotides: TGTGCCAGCAGTGCATACGGACAGGGGGCGGAGACCCAGTACTTC. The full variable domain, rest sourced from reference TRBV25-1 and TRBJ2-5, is EADIYQTPRYLVIGTGKKITLECSQTMGHDKMYWYQQDPGMELHLIHYSYGVNSTEKGDLSSESTVSRIRTEHFPLTLESARPSHTSQYLCASSAYGQGAETQYFGPGTRLLVL.

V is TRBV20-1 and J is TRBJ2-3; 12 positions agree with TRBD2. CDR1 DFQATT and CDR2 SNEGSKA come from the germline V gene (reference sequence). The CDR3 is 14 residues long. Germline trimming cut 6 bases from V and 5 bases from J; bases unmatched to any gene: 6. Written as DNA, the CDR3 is TGCAGTGCCGGACTAGCGGGGAGACAAGATACGCAGTATTTT. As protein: CSAGLAGRQDTQYF.

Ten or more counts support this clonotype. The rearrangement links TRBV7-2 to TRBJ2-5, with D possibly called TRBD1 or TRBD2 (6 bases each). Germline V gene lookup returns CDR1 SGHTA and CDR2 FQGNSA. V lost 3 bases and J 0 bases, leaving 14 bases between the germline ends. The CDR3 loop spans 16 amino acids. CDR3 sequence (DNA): TGTGCCAGCAGCTTTAAAGGGGGAGGTAACCAAGAGACCCAGTACTTC. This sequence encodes CASSFKGGGNQETQYF.

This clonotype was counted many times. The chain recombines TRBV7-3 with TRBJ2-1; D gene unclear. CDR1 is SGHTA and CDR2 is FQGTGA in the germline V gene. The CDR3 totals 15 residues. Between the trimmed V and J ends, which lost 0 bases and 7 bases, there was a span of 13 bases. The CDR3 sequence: CASSLTFVEANEQFF. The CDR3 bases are TGTGCCAGCAGCTTAACGTTCGTTGAGGCAAATGAGCAGTTCTTC.

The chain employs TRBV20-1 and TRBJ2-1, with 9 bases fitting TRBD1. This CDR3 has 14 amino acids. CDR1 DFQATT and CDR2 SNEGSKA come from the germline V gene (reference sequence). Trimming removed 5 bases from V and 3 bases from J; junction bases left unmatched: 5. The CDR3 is CSAPGQGRYNEQFF. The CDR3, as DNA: TGCAGTGCTCCAGGACAGGGGCGCTACAATGAGCAGTTCTTC.

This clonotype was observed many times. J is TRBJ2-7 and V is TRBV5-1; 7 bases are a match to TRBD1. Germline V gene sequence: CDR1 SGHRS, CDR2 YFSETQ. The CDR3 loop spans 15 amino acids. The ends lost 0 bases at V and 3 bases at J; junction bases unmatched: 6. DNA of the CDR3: TGCGCCAGCAGCTTGGGAGGACAGGCCGTCTACGAGCAGTACTTC. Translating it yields CASSLGGQAVYEQYF.

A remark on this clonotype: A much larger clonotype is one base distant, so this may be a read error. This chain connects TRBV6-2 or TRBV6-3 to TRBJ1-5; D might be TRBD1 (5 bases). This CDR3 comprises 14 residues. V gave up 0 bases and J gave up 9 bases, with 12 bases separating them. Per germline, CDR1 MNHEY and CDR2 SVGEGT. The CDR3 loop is CASSYSSGVRPQHF. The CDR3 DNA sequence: TGTGCCAGCAGTTACTCCTCGGGGGTCCGGCCCCAGCATTTT.

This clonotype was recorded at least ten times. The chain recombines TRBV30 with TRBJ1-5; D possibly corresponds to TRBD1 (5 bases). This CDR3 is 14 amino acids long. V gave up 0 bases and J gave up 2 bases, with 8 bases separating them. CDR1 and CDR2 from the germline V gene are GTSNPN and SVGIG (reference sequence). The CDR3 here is CAWSVGDGNQPQHF. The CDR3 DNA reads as TGTGCCTGGAGTGTGGGGGACGGCAATCAGCCCCAGCATTTT.

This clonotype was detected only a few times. CDR3 loop: CASSQEEGRVGGYTF. For the CDR3, the DNA is TGTGCCAGCAGCCAAGAAGAGGGCAGGGTAGGAGGCTACACCTTC. The chain carries TRBV3-1 and TRBJ1-2; a possible D gene is TRBD1 (5 bases). The CDR3 covers 15 residues. Germline V CDR1 and CDR2: LGHDT, YNNKEL (reference sequence). V was shortened by 0 bases and J by 8 bases, with 16 bases between the two germline ends.

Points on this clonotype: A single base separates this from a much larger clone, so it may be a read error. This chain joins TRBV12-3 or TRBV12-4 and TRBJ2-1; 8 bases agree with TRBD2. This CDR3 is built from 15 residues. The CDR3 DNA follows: TGTGCCTGCAGTTATGAAGGGACTAGGATAAATGAGCAGTTCTTC. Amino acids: CACSYEGTRINEQFF.

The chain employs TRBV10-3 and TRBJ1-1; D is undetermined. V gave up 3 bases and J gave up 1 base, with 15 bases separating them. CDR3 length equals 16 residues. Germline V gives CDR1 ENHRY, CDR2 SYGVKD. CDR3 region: CAISDPRVGSNTEAFF. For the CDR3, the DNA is TGTGCCATCAGTGACCCCCGAGTGGGATCGAACACTGAAGCTTTCTTT.

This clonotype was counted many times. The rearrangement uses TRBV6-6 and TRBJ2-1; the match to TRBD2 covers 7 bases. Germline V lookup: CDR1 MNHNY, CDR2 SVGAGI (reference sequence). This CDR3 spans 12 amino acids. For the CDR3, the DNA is TGTGGTACGGGGCGGGAGAAAGGCGAGCAGTTCTTC. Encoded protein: CGTGREKGEQFF.

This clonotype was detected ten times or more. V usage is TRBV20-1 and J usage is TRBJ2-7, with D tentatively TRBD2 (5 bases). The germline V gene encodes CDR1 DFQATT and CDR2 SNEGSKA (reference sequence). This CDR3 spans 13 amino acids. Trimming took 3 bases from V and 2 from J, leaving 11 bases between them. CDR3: CSASRDSPYEQYF. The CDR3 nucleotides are TGCAGTGCTAGCCGGGATTCTCCCTACGAGCAGTACTTC.

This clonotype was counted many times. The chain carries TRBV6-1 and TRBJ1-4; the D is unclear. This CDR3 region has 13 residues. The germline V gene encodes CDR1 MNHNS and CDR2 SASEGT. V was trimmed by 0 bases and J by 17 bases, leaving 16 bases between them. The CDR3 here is CASSEAFHLTRFF. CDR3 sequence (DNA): TGTGCCAGCAGTGAAGCGTTTCACCTTACTCGTTTTTTT.

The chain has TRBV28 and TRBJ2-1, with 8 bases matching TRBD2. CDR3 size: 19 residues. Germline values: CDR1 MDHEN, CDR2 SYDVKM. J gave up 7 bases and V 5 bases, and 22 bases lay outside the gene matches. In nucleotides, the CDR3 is TGTGCCAGCAGTCCCCTCGCCTGGACTAGCAGGTCTGGAACGAATGAGCAGTTCTTC. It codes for CASSPLAWTSRSGTNEQFF.

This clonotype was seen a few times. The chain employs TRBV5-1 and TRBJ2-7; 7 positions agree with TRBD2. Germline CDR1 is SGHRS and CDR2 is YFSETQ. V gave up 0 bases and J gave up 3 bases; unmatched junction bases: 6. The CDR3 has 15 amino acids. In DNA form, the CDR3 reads TGCGCCAGCAGCTTGGGCAGCGGGGTGAACTACGAGCAGTACTTC. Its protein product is CASSLGSGVNYEQYF.

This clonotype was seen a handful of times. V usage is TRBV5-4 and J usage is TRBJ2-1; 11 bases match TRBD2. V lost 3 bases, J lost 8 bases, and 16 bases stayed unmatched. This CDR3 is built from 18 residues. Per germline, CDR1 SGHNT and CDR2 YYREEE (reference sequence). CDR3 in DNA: TGTGCCAGCAGCTCAACTCAAGGGACTAGCGGACGCCTCTATGAGCAGTTCTTC. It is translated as CASSSTQGTSGRLYEQFF.